This T cell receptor beta chain was captured in a study of shared clonotypes between healthy human individuals (dated by TCRdb to the early 2020s). About the investigation overall: A few men and a couple of women, aged 18 to 49 years, made up the cohort. Libraries were prepared and TCR repertoires were sequenced by different laboratories using diverse techniques, in order to increase sequencing depth and limit assay-specific biases. For each donor, three plates each were used for CD4 naive and CD4 memory, two plates were used for CD8 naive, and one plate was used for CD8 memory. Blood TCR repertoires of a handful of healthy adults were deeply sequenced to estimate repertoire size and the extent of clonotype sharing between individuals. Per donor, leukapheresis produced somewhere between about 0.8 and 9 billion PBMCs. Study-wide findings and limitations: Compared with non-shared clonotypes, clonotypes shared by all four sorted-subset donors had higher generation probabilities. Based on pairwise subsampling, the degree of clonotype sharing among donors was expected to be affected by sequencing depth. Because the study included a small number of donors, the genetic and exposure-history diversity represented was limited. Sampling was restricted to blood, and TCR repertoires in tissue are likely to differ from TCR repertoires in blood. Sharing across a few donors was observed for around 5% of naive CD4, less than 4% of naive CD8, over 2% of memory CD4, and about 0.4% of memory CD8 clonotypes. Even with the large sequencing depth, rarefaction of the sorted-subset datasets indicated that sequencing was incomplete. Larger estimated clonotype richness was generally found for naive subsets than for memory subsets.

TCR CDR3 regions were amplified from genomic DNA by multiplex PCR using the deep immunoSEQ assay. Genomic DNA extracted from each cell subset was distributed evenly over all wells of several immunoSEQ 96-well plates, and each plate served as one replicate. For sorted subsets, about 210 ng of genomic DNA, equivalent to some 30,000 T cell genomes, went into each replicate PCR. Purified libraries were measured with a Qubit 3.0 fluorometer, size-checked on a Bioanalyzer 2100, and measured again with the KAPA Library Quantification kit. Every immunoSEQ 96-well plate was sequenced on a separate single-read 150-cycle Illumina NextSeq 550 flow cell. As for the original processing: Because the immunoSEQ output included only junctional sequences and no quality scores, the filtering could not be the same as the filtering used for full-length reads. To assign V/J genes and CDR3, sequences were annotated against IMGT germline references using PyIR, a Python wrapper for IgBLAST v1.9. Reads were filtered out if the reads had weak V/J assignments (E-value above 1e-6), no CDR3, stop codons, out-of-frame junctions, or ambiguous translated residues. V3J clonotypes were defined by identical inferred V gene, J gene, and CDR3 amino acid sequence. Percentage overlap between repertoires was calculated by dividing the number of shared unique clonotypes by the size of the smaller repertoire. Richness of each repertoire was evaluated using RTK rarefaction, the Chao1 estimator, and Recon v2.1 estimates of unobserved clonotypes. For all TCRbeta clonotypes obtained by the gDNA method from several donors, generation probabilities were computed with OLGA. This is the immuneACCESS table as TCRdb keeps it, with only in-frame sequences that have V and J called. A part of the clones is gone; compared with another copy, unresolved V genes explain less than half, and the rest is unexplained. V, J and clone size are those of that table, while D and trimming were read from the DNA. The sample table contains fewer than 400,000 clones; only one count was recorded for about 74% of them. Around 10% of the sample goes to the ten largest clones.

The donors were healthy, HIV-negative adults with no recently reported acute infections or vaccinations. Every donor was a Caucasian adult living in Nashville, Tennessee, USA. CD4+ T cells were enriched by magnetic negative selection, after which naive cells were positively selected on CD45RA and the negative fraction was taken as the memory subset. Blood was obtained by leukapheresis, after which PBMCs were separated by Ficoll-Histopaque density gradient centrifugation and cryopreserved in liquid nitrogen vapor phase. Analytical flow cytometry was used to check the purity and quantity of each magnetically sorted T cell population. From each sorted fraction, genomic DNA was isolated and quantified by UV absorbance on a Nanodrop 2000c. V is trimmed back by 6 bases and J by 5 bases, and the junction contains 7 bases that no gene match accounts for. Reading the germline V gene gives CDR1 ENHRY and CDR2 SYGVKD. The CDR3, cysteine through phenylalanine, is 14 amino acids long. Left in the record is the CDR3 DNA by itself, 42 bases read in frame from the first base.

In the case of this clone: Its antigen is currently not known. Base quality data are lacking; no much larger clone is found one base away.

This TCR derives from a man between 25 and 39 years old in good health. The rearrangement combines TRBV10-3 with TRBJ2-1, with 7 junctional bases fitting TRBD2. The sample comprised memory CD4+ T cells sorted from blood. In light of the paper, this sample's cell subset or site label describes: CD45RA-negative fraction. This receptor carries the CDR3 CAISPGRENNEQFF. Here is the DNA: TGTGCCATCAGCCCAGGGCGGGAGAACAATGAGCAGTTCTTC.